This TCR beta chain was retrieved from a study of patients and donors after allogeneic stem cell transplantation. TCRdb re-analysed the RT-PCR reads in MiXCR, keeping a single row per CDR3 protein. The repertoire consists of 400,000 to 500,000 distinct CDR3 sequences, with approximately 16% occurring once and the leading ten covering 6.5% to 7.5%. CDR3 size: 16 residues. CDR1 is KGHDR, CDR2 SFDVKD, per germline. The V end was cut by 3 bases, the J end by 4 bases, with 12 bases between. Sequencing was performed on blood, either unsorted or a sorted T cell fraction (not recorded which). The chain links TRBV24-1 to TRBJ2-6; D might be TRBD1 (5 bases). This TCR was recovered from a human donor who was either an allogeneic HSCT recipient or a stem cell or donor lymphocyte infusion donor (not recorded which). It is not recorded whose cells these are; they may come from a transplant donor. The chain's CDR3 is CATSDRQSPGANVLTF. CDR3 nucleotide sequence: TGTGCCACCAGTGATCGACAGTCTCCAGGGGCCAACGTCCTGACTTTC.